A selection of T cell receptor beta chains follows, all from one sample in a study of T cell changes during pregnancy in multiple sclerosis. Here immunoSEQ multiplex PCR was the method, and the copy in TCRdb shows in-frame clones only, minus some. The sample lists around 36,000 clones; 90% were seen once. The sequences come from CD4+ T cells from peripheral blood mononuclear cells, collected in the third trimester of pregnancy. The receptors shown here come from a female donor with multiple sclerosis, enrolled in a pregnancy study. The CDR3 runs from the conserved cysteine through the conserved F or W. The D gene is left open where the match is weak. Rows may omit the clone size; those that give it use once, few, many or a size class.

clone_size d_call j_call v_call cdr3_aa cdr3_nt
- TRBD1 TRBJ1-2 TRBV6-5 CASSLAQGGSGYTF TGTGCCAGCTCTTTAGCCCAGGGGGGCAGTGGCTACACCTTC
- - TRBJ2-1 TRBV6-1 CASDNDYNEQFF TGTGCCAGCGACAACGACTACAATGAGCAGTTCTTC
- - TRBJ1-1 TRBV6-1 CASQISGGPNTEAFF TGTGCCAGCCAAATCAGTGGGGGCCCGAACACTGAAGCTTTCTTT
- TRBD2 TRBJ2-3 TRBV30 CAWRTLPGLVGPDTQYF TGTGCCTGGAGGACCCTTCCGGGACTAGTAGGACCAGATACGCAGTATTTT
- TRBD2 TRBJ2-3 TRBV5-1 CASSPALAGVGTDTQYF TGCGCCAGCAGCCCCGCCCTAGCGGGAGTGGGTACAGATACGCAGTATTTT
- TRBD1 TRBJ1-5 TRBV5-3 CARSLLYRDRASNQPQHF TGTGCCAGAAGCTTGTTGTATCGGGACAGGGCTAGCAATCAGCCCCAGCATTTT
- - TRBJ2-1 TRBV18 CASSPGLYNEQFF TGTGCCAGCTCACCCGGACTTTACAATGAGCAGTTCTTC
- - TRBJ2-5 TRBV7-2 CASSLLQGIRETQYF TGTGCCAGCAGCTTACTACAGGGCATCAGAGAGACCCAGTACTTC
- TRBD2 TRBJ2-1 TRBV4-1 CASSQDVLAGAREQFF TGCGCCAGCAGCCAAGATGTCCTAGCGGGAGCGCGTGAGCAGTTCTTC
- TRBD1 TRBJ1-1 TRBV27 CASSLLKGALTEAFF TGTGCCAGCAGTTTACTGAAGGGGGCTCTCACTGAAGCTTTCTTT
- TRBD1 TRBJ1-5 TRBV19 CASRKGQDYQPQHF TGTGCCAGTAGAAAGGGACAGGACTATCAGCCCCAGCATTTT
- TRBD1 TRBJ1-4 TRBV6-1 CASSAQSTGGGFLFF TGTGCCAGCAGTGCCCAGTCGACAGGGGGCGGGTTCCTGTTTTTT
- - TRBJ1-4 TRBV27 CASSGDTTNEKLFF TGTGCCAGCAGTGGGGACACAACTAATGAAAAACTGTTTTTT
- TRBD1 TRBJ1-4 TRBV7-8 CASSPRTGERKLFF TGTGCCAGCAGCCCCCGCACAGGGGAGAGAAAACTGTTTTTT
once TRBD2 TRBJ2-3 TRBV2 CASSVSTSGSRDTQYF TGTGCCAGCAGTGTATCGACTAGCGGGAGTCGAGATACGCAGTATTTT
- - TRBJ2-7 TRBV21-1 CASSKGGDGLAGSSYEQYF TGTGCCAGCAGCAAAGGAGGGGACGGACTAGCGGGAAGCTCCTACGAGCAGTACTTC
- TRBD1 TRBJ1-1 TRBV30 CAWSVGGLNTEAFF TGTGCCTGGAGTGTAGGGGGCCTGAACACTGAAGCTTTCTTT
- - TRBJ1-1 TRBV30 CAWSVLRGQKAFF TGTGCCTGGAGTGTACTAAGAGGACAGAAAGCTTTCTTT
- TRBD1 TRBJ1-2 TRBV28 CASSLFQGAGGYTF TGTGCCAGCAGTTTATTCCAGGGGGCCGGTGGCTACACCTTC
- - TRBJ2-4 TRBV28 CASSLTPTGNIQYF TGTGCCAGCAGTTTAACGCCTACAGGGAACATTCAGTACTTC
once - TRBJ1-2 TRBV7-2 CASSLAGRSYGYTF TGTGCCAGCAGCTTAGCGGGTCGGAGCTATGGCTACACCTTC